Below, 17 T cell receptor beta chains from the same sample are listed, as sequenced in a study of T cells in Graves' hyperthyroidism and ophthalmopathy. Amplification targeted TCR beta CDR3 regions from RNA transcripts. The study used the HTBI primer set for a first-round RT-PCR of the TCR CDR3. One entry per CDR3 protein results from TCRdb running MiXCR on the multiplex PCR reads. The data hold 350,000 to 400,000 distinct CDR3 sequences, with about 15% observed a single time. The specimen was blood. These receptor sequences come from a young woman with Graves' hyperthyroidism.

This clonotype was observed at least ten times. CDR3 bases: TGTGCCTGGACCTTTGGGGGCGAGCAGTACTTC. Protein sequence: CAWTFGGEQYF. The V call is TRBV30, the J call TRBJ2-7; D is possibly TRBD1 or TRBD2 (5 bases each). CDR1 GTSNPN and CDR2 SVGIG come from the germline V gene (reference sequence). V was clipped by 4 bases and J by 6 bases, with 10 bases between them. The CDR3 consists of 11 residues.

This clonotype was counted at least ten times. The chain carries TRBV30 and TRBJ2-1; maybe TRBD1 (5 bases). Germline CDR1 and CDR2: GTSNPN and SVGIG (reference sequence). The V gene lost 0 bases and the J gene lost 0 bases, with 12 bases spanning the gap. The CDR3 sequence is 16 residues long. The CDR3 sequence is CAWSVGRASSYNEQFF. CDR3 DNA sequence: TGTGCCTGGAGTGTTGGCAGGGCCAGCTCCTACAATGAGCAGTTCTTC.

The chain combines TRBV6-1 with TRBJ2-7, with 13 bases lining up with TRBD2. The CDR3 length is 15 residues. Trimming removed 5 bases from V and 7 bases from J; junction bases left unmatched: 8. CDR1 is MNHNS, CDR2 SASEGT, per germline. The CDR3 loop is CASSSLTSGRSEQYF. The CDR3 nucleotides are TGTGCCAGCAGTTCGCTGACTAGCGGGAGGAGTGAGCAGTACTTC.

Details on this clonotype: A read error may produce the germline difference seen at one junction end. The chain uses TRBV18 and TRBJ2-3; D remains unclear. Germline V gene lookup returns CDR1 KGHSH and CDR2 LQKENI. The CDR3 is 13 residues long. CDR3 residues: CASPPFSTDTQYF. DNA for the CDR3: TGTGCCAGCCCACCCTTTAGCACAGATACGCAGTATTTT.

This clonotype was seen only a few times. This rearrangement joins TRBV28 to TRBJ2-4; the D call may be TRBD1 or TRBD2 (6 bases each). V shed 3 bases and J shed 0 bases, with 21 bases lying between them. Germline V gene lookup returns CDR1 MDHEN and CDR2 SYDVKM. The CDR3 sequence is 19 residues long. CDR3 nucleotides: TGTGCCAGCAGTTTGCCAGGGGACTTCGTCACTTTAGCCAAAAACATTCAGTACTTC. It encodes CASSLPGDFVTLAKNIQYF.

Only a few counts were recorded for this clonotype. DNA of the CDR3: TGTGCCAGTTCCCCCCAGCGGGATCTCGTCTACGAGCAGTACTTC. It encodes CASSPQRDLVYEQYF. The chain is built from TRBV27 and TRBJ2-7; 7 nucleotides align to TRBD2. The V gene's germline CDR1 is MNHEY and CDR2 SMNVEV (reference sequence). J was trimmed by 3 bases and V by 9 bases; bases with no gene match: 14. CDR3 length equals 15 residues.

A few counts support this clonotype. The chain combines TRBV20-1 with TRBJ1-1, with D possibly being TRBD1 (6 bases). The CDR3 contains 12 residues. V was shortened by 4 bases and J by 2 bases, with 8 bases between the two germline ends. The V gene's germline CDR1 is DFQATT and CDR2 SNEGSKA (reference sequence). CDR3 region: CSATGGNTEAFF. Written as DNA, the CDR3 is TGCAGTGCTACCGGGGGCAACACTGAAGCTTTCTTT.

The rearrangement joins TRBV29-1 to TRBJ2-4, with TRBD1 identical over 9 bases. This CDR3 region has 14 residues. The germline gives CDR1 SQVTM, CDR2 ANQGSEA. The V segment lost 4 bases and the J segment 2 bases; nucleotides outside the gene matches: 3. In DNA form, the CDR3 reads TGCAGCGTTGGACAGGGGGGAACCAAAAACATTCAGTACTTC. Its translation is CSVGQGGTKNIQYF.

J is TRBJ1-4 and V is TRBV5-8; TRBD1 agrees at 7 bases. The CDR3 consists of 14 residues. V dropped 5 bases and J dropped 8; count of bases not matched to a gene: 9. Per germline, CDR1 SGHTS and CDR2 YDEGEE. CDR3 loop: CASRTGQQVEKLFF. The CDR3 DNA is TGTGCCAGCAGAACGGGACAGCAAGTGGAAAAACTGTTTTTT.

V usage is TRBV4-1 and J usage is TRBJ2-7; tentatively, D is TRBD1 or TRBD2 (5 bases each). Germline lookup yields CDR1 MGHRA and CDR2 YSYEKL. V lost 5 bases and J lost 2, with 16 bases in between. CDR3 length: 15 residues. This CDR3 is CASSERGAPTYEQYF. The DNA for the CDR3 is TGCGCCAGCAGCGAACGAGGGGCACCCACCTACGAGCAGTACTTC.

This clonotype was seen at least ten times. The chain links TRBV29-1 to TRBJ2-5; tentative D call: TRBD1 (6 bases). There are 12 residues in the CDR3. Trimming stripped 3 bases from V and 3 bases from J, with 8 bases between. Germline values: CDR1 SQVTM, CDR2 ANQGSEA. As DNA, the CDR3 is TGCAGCGTTGAGAGGGGGAAAGAGACCCAGTACTTC. This sequence encodes CSVERGKETQYF.

This clonotype was seen many times. V usage is TRBV29-1 and J usage is TRBJ1-5, with 7 bases lining up with TRBD1. CDR1 and CDR2 from the germline V gene are SQVTM and ANQGSEA. CDR3 length equals 13 residues. The V gene end was trimmed by 6 bases and the J gene end by 2 bases; junction bases not matched to a gene: 4. CDR3 nucleotides: TGCAGCGTCATTGACAGGGGCAATCAGCCCCAGCATTTT. Protein sequence: CSVIDRGNQPQHF.

This clonotype was detected ten times or more. CDR3 bases: TGTGCCACCAGTGATTTGAATCGACCTGGGGAGCTGTTTTTT. As protein: CATSDLNRPGELFF. The rearrangement uses TRBV24-1 and TRBJ2-2, with unresolved D. The V gene lost 0 bases and the J gene lost 8 bases, with 9 bases spanning the gap. The CDR3 totals 14 residues. Germline CDR1 is KGHDR and CDR2 is SFDVKD.

The V call is TRBV5-1, the J call TRBJ1-4, with 8 nucleotides matching TRBD1. From germline, CDR1 is SGHRS and CDR2 YFSETQ. This CDR3 region has 14 residues. V lost 4 bases, J lost 8 bases, and 7 bases stayed unmatched. This CDR3 is CASSPDRGEEKLFF. CDR3 sequence (DNA): TGCGCCAGCAGCCCCGACAGGGGTGAGGAAAAACTGTTTTTT.

This clonotype was observed at least ten times. The chain carries TRBV20-1 and TRBJ2-3, with 7 nucleotides matching TRBD2. This CDR3 is built from 13 residues. Germline trimming cut 6 bases from V and 2 bases from J; bases unmatched to any gene: 5. Germline V gene data show CDR1 as DFQATT and CDR2 as SNEGSKA (reference sequence). The CDR3 is CSAPGLPTDTQYF. The DNA of the CDR3 is TGCAGTGCCCCGGGACTACCCACAGATACGCAGTATTTT.

There are a few counts of this clonotype. The chain carries TRBV20-1 and TRBJ2-3, with 8 bases lining up with TRBD1. Germline V CDR1 and CDR2: DFQATT, SNEGSKA (reference sequence). V shed 5 bases, J shed 2 bases, and the junction held 12 bases outside the gene matches. The CDR3 is 16 amino acids. CDR3 bases: TGCAGTGCTCGACAGGGGCGAACCCCCTTCACAGATACGCAGTATTTT. Its translation is CSARQGRTPFTDTQYF.

The V call is TRBV9, the J call TRBJ2-5; no firm D call. The CDR3 length is 14 residues. Germline CDR1 reads SGDLS; CDR2 reads YYNGEE. Deletions cut 4 bases from V and 3 bases from J, with 13 bases between. The CDR3 spells CASSPPGPKETQYF. The CDR3 nucleotides are TGTGCCAGCAGCCCTCCGGGCCCCAAAGAGACCCAGTACTTC.